The T cell receptor beta chain described here comes from a study of a mutant IDH1 vaccine in newly diagnosed glioma. For the study at large: Either 4-6 weeks after radiotherapy alone or alongside temozolomide, vaccination was begun. Treated patients, averaging roughly 44 years, were 62.5% male and about 38% female. Broader study findings: The study observed vaccine-induced immune responses in roughly 95% of patients.

Data came from immunoSEQ multiplex PCR; TCRdb stores just in-frame clones and leaves some out. Seen here are around 30,000 clones, 65% to 85% observed once, and the top ten hold roughly 8.2%. Concerning this clone: No antigen is known for it.

Documented time point: week 23, last vaccination. Vaccination comprised doses that each held 300 ug of mutant IDH1 20-mer peptide, plus topical imiquimod. New WHO grade 3 or 4 astrocytomas that were IDH1-mutant and ATRX-lost had been found in donors. The source of this sequence is a woman between 18 and 30 years old with glioma. The sample here was PBMCs, taken from a glioma patient whose treatment included an IDH1 peptide vaccine.

CDR3: CASSLAGGNTIYF. The DNA of the CDR3 is TGTGCCAGCAGTCTCGCGGGTGGAAACACCATATATTTT. The rearrangement joins TRBV5-6 to TRBJ1-3; D not certain. V was shortened by 5 bases and J by 3 bases, with 9 bases between the two germline ends. CDR1 and CDR2 from the germline V gene are SGHDT and YYEEEE. CDR3 length: 13 residues.